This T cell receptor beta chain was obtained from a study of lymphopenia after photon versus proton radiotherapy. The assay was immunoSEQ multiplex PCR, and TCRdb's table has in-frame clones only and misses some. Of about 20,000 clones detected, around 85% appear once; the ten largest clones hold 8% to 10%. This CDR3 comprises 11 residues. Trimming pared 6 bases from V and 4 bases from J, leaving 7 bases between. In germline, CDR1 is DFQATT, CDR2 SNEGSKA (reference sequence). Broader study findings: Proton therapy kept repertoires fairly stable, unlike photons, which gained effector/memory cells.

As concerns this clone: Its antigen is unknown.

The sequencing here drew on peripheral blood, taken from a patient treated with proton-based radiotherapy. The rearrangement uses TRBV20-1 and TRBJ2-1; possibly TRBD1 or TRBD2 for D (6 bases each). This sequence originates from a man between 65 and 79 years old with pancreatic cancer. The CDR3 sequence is CSAGGYNEQFF. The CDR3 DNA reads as TGCAGTGCAGGGGGGTACAATGAGCAGTTCTTC.